This T cell receptor beta chain was sequenced in a study of PD-1 blockade in mismatch repair-deficient tumors. Study-level points and caveats: Tumor-resident clones, often undetectable pretreatment in blood, expanded then contracted after pembrolizumab.

Per germline, CDR1 WNHNN and CDR2 SYGVQD (reference sequence). This CDR3 has 14 amino acids. Trimming removed 3 bases at V and 2 bases at J, with 8 bases between. The table lists this clone with a few counts. Its antigen remains unknown. The repertoire was sequenced with immunoSEQ multiplex PCR; TCRdb's copy has only in-frame clones and lacks some. The sample gives approximately 10,000 clones, 87% of which show up once; roughly 14% is in the top ten. The time point: approximately ten-day in vitro stimulation with candidate mutation-associated neoantigen peptide 1. Baseline for clone expansion was a parallel culture with no peptide.

The rearrangement links TRBV10-1 to TRBJ2-1, with D uncertain. Specimen: cells cultured in vitro, collected from a patient treated with pembrolizumab. The receptor was isolated from an adult with mismatch repair-deficient cancer. The CDR3 coding sequence is TGCGCCAGCAGTGATGGAGCAACCTACAATGAGCAGTTCTTC. Protein product: CASSDGATYNEQFF.